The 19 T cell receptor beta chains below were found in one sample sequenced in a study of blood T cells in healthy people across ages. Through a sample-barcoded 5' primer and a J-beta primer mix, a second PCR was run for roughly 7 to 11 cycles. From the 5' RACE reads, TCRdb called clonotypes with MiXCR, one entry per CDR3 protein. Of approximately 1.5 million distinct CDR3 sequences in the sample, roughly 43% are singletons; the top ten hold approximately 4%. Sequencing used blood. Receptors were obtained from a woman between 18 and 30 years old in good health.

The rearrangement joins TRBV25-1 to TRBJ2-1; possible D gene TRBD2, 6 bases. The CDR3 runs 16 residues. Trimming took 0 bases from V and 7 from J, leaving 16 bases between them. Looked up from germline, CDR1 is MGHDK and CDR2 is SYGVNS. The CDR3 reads CASSEYKDYLGNEQFF. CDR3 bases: TGTGCCAGCAGTGAATACAAGGACTACCTCGGGAATGAGCAGTTCTTC.

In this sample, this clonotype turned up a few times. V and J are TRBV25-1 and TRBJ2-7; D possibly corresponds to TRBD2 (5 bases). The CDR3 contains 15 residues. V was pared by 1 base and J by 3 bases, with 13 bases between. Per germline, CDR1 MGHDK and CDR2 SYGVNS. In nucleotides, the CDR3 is TGTGCCAGCAGTGAATGGCTAGCAGGAGGCTACGAGCAGTACTTC. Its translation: CASSEWLAGGYEQYF.

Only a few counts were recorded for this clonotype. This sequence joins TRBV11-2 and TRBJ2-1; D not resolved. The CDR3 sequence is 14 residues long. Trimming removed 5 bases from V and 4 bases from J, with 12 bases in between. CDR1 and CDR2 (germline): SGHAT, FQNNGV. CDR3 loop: CASSPRALYNEQFF. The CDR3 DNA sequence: TGTGCCAGCAGCCCCCGGGCACTTTACAATGAGCAGTTCTTC.

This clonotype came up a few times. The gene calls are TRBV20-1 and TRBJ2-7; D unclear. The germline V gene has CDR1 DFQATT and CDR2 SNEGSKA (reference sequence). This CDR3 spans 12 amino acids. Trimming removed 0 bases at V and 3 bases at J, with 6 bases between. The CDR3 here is CSARDDDYEQYF. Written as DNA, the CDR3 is TGCAGTGCTAGAGATGACGACTACGAGCAGTACTTC.

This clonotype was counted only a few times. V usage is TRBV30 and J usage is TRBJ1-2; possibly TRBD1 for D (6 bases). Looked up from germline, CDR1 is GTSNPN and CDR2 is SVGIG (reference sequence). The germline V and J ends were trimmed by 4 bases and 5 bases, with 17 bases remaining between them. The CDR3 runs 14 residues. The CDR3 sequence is CAWITSGTLYGYTF. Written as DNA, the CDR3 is TGTGCCTGGATTACCTCCGGGACACTTTATGGCTACACCTTC. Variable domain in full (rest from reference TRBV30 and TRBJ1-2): SQTIHQWPATLVQPVGSPLSLECTVEGTSNPNLYWYRQAAGRGLQLLFYSVGIGQISSEVPQNLSASRPQDRQFILSSKKLLLSDSGFYLCAWITSGTLYGYTFGSGTRLTVV.

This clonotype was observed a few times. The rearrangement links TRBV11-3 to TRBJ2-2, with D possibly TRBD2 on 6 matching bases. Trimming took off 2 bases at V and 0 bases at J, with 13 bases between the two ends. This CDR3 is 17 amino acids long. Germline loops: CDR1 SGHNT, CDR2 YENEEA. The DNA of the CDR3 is TGTGCCAGCAGCTTATCTCTTGGCGGGGCGAACACCGGGGAGCTGTTTTTT. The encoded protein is CASSLSLGGANTGELFF.

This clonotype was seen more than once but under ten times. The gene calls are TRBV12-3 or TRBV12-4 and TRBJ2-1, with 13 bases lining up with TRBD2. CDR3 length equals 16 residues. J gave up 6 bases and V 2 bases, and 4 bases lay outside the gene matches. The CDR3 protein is CASSLYGTSGTNEQFF. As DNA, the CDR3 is TGTGCCAGCAGTTTATACGGGACTAGCGGGACCAATGAGCAGTTCTTC.

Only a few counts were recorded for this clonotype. The CDR3 protein is CASSLDPLFSGGTDTQYF. DNA of the CDR3: TGTGCCAGCAGCTTAGACCCTTTATTTTCTGGGGGCACAGATACGCAGTATTTT. The chain recombines TRBV7-2 with TRBJ2-3; no reliable D call. CDR3 length equals 18 residues. With 1 base removed from V and 1 base from J, the gap between germline ends came to 18 bases. CDR1 and CDR2 (germline): SGHTA, FQGNSA.

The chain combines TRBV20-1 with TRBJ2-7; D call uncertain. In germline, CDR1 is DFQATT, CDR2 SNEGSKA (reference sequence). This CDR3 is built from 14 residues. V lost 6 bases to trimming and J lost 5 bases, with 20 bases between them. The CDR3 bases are TGCAGTGCGGCTCCTCGTTCCCAGCCCGACGAGCAGTACTTC. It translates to CSAAPRSQPDEQYF.

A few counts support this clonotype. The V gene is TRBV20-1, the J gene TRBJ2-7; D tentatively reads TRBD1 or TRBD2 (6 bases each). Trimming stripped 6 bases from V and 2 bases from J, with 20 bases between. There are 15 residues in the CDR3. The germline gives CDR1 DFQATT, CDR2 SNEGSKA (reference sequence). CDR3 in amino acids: CSAAGERGGTYEQYF. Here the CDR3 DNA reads TGCAGTGCGGCAGGAGAACGAGGGGGGACCTACGAGCAGTACTTC.

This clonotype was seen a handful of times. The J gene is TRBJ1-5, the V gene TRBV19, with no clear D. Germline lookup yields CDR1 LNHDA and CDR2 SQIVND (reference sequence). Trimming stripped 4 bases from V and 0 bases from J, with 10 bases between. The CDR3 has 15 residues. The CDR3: CASSSYSYSNQPQHF. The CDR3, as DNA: TGTGCCAGTAGTAGCTACAGCTATAGCAATCAGCCCCAGCATTTT.

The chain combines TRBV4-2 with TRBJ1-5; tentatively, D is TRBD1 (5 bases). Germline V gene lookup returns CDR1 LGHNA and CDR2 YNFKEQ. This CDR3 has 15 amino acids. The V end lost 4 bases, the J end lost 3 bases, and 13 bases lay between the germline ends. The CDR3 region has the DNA TGTGCCAGCAGCCCCGCGGGACGGAACAATCAGCCCCAGCATTTT. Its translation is CASSPAGRNNQPQHF.

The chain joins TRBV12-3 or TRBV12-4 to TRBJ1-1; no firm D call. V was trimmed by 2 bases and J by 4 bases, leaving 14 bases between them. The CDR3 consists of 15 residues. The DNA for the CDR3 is TGTGCCAGCAGTTTAACCTGGAGCGTGGGCACTGAAGCTTTCTTT. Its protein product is CASSLTWSVGTEAFF.

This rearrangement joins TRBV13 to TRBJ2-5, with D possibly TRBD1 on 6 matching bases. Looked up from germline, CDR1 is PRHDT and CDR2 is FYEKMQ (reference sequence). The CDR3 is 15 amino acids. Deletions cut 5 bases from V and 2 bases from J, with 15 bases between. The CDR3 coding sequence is TGTGCCAGCAGCCAATCAGGACAGCCACAAGAGACCCAGTACTTC. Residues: CASSQSGQPQETQYF. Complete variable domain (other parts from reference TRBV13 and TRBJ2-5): AAGVIQSPRHLIKEKRETATLKCYPIPRHDTVYWYQQGPGQDPQFLISFYEKMQSDKGSIPDRFSAQQFSDYHSELNMSSLELGDSALYFCASSQSGQPQETQYFGPGTRLLVL.

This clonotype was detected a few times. The CDR3 coding sequence is TGCGCCAGCAGCTTCTCAGGACTTAACAATGAGCAGTTCTTC. Translating gives CASSFSGLNNEQFF. This chain joins TRBV5-1 and TRBJ2-1; D is possibly TRBD2 (5 bases). Trimming cost V 2 bases and J 5 bases, with 11 bases left between them. There are 14 residues in the CDR3. Germline V gene lookup returns CDR1 SGHRS and CDR2 YFSETQ.

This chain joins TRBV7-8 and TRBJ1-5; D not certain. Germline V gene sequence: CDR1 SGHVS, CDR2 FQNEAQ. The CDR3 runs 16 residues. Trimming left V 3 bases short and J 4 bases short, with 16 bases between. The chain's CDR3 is CASSLSSTYLNQPQHF. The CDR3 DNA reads TGTGCCAGCAGCTTGAGTAGTACTTACCTGAATCAGCCCCAGCATTTT.

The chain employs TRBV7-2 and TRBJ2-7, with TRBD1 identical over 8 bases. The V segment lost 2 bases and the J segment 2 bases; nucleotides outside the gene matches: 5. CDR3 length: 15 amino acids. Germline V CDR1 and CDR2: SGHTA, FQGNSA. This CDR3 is CASSLYGTGAYEQYF. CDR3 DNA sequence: TGTGCCAGCAGCTTATACGGGACAGGCGCCTACGAGCAGTACTTC.

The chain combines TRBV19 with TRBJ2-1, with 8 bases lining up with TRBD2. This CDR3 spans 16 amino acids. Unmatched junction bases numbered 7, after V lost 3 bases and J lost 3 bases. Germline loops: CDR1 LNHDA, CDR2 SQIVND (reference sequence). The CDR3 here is CASSMGTGGLYNEQFF. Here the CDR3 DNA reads TGTGCCAGTAGTATGGGTACGGGGGGGCTCTACAATGAGCAGTTCTTC. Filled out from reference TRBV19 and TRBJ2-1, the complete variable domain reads DGGITQSPKYLFRKEGQNVTLSCEQNLNHDAMYWYRQDPGQGLRLIYYSQIVNDFQKGDIAEGYSVSREKKESFPLTVTSAQKNPTAFYLCASSMGTGGLYNEQFFGPGTRLTVL.

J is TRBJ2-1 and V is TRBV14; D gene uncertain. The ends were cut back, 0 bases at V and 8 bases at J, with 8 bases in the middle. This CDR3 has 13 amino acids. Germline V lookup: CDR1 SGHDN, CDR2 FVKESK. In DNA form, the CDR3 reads TGTGCCAGCAGCCAAGAGATGGGCCATGAGCAGTTCTTC. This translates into CASSQEMGHEQFF.